The sequence of this T cell receptor beta chain was determined in a study of T cell repertoires in cytomegalovirus infection. Overall study: HLA-C-restricted CMV epitopes, recently identified, and well-studied HLA-B-restricted ones were used by the study. Indications of both CMV infection and matching HLA type were provided by public TCR beta signatures.

Study observations and caveats: HLA-C-restricted, CMV-specific TCR beta clonotypes were dominant ex vivo. Pooled public TCR beta family frequency picked out CMV carriers with the relevant HLA.

As to this clonotype: Its specificity is not known.

After removal of 5 bases from V and 7 bases from J, the junction contained 8 bases not matched to a gene. Germline assignment: CDR1 SGHDT and CDR2 YYEEEE. The CDR3 sequence is 13 residues long. TCRdb re-called the reads with MiXCR, one entry per CDR3 protein. The sample lists about half a million distinct CDR3 sequences, roughly 34% seen once, with about a sixth in the top ten. This specimen was cultured PBMCs, taken from culture after CMV antigen stimulation. The genes are TRBV5-6 and TRBJ1-2; 7 bases are a match to TRBD1. The source is a human donor in good health (CMV status not recorded). Some clones in this sample may be carry-over from other donors' samples. As DNA, the CDR3 is TGTGCCAGCAGAACGACAGGGCTGTTTGGCTACACCTTC. Translated: CASRTTGLFGYTF.